The clone carrying this TCR beta chain was counted at least ten times. Enrolled ophthalmopathy patients presented with a Clinical Activity Score of at least 3, a NOSPECS grade of at least 4, and disease duration under 3 months. Researchers barred patients who had uncontrolled infection, other autoimmune disease, pregnancy or lactation. The germline V gene has CDR1 MNHNS and CDR2 SASEGT. V was trimmed by 5 bases and J by 2 bases, leaving 9 bases between them. The CDR3 runs to 13 residues. The data were obtained in a study of T cells in Graves' hyperthyroidism and ophthalmopathy. Amplification of TCR beta CDR3 regions used RNA as the template. The HTBI primer set was used in a first-round RT-PCR of the TCR CDR3. TCRdb reprocessed the multiplex PCR reads via MiXCR and lists one record per CDR3 protein. The table shows under 350,000 distinct CDR3 sequences, with 15% to 20% occurring only once.

Sequencing was performed on blood. The chain recombines TRBV6-1 with TRBJ1-2; no firm D call. The receptor's source is a woman aged 60 to 75 with Graves' ophthalmopathy. The CDR3 spells CASSWTSNYGYTF. The CDR3 nucleotides read TGTGCCAGCAGTTGGACGTCCAACTATGGCTACACCTTC.